This T cell receptor (beta chain) was captured by sequencing in a study of technical replicates of blood from four donors. J was trimmed by 2 bases and V by 1 base; bases with no gene match: 6. Germline values: CDR1 SGHNT, CDR2 YYREEE (reference sequence). There are 17 residues in the CDR3. Generated by immunoSEQ multiplex PCR, the TCRdb table keeps only in-frame clones and is missing some. The sample lists some 78,000 clones, 85% to 95% occurring once. The chain recombines TRBV5-4 with TRBJ2-1, with 10 bases fitting TRBD2. This sequence was found in a human donor in good health. The specimen sequenced was T cells isolated from PBMCs. The CDR3 DNA sequence: TGTGCCAGCAGCTTGTCTAGCGGGAGTACCACCTACAATGAGCAGTTCTTC. Translation: CASSLSSGSTTYNEQFF.